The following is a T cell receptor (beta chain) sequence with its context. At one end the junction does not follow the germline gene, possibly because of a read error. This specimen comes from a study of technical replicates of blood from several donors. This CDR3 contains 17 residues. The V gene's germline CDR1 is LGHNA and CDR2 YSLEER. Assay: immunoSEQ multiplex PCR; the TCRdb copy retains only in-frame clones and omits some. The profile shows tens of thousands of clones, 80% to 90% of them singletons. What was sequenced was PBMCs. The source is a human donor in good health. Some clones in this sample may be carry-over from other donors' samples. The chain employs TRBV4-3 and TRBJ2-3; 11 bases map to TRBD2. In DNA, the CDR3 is TGCGCCAGCAGCAAAGAGGGGGGTAGCGGGGGGGCAGATACGCAGTATTTT. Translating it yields CASSKEGGSGGADTQYF.